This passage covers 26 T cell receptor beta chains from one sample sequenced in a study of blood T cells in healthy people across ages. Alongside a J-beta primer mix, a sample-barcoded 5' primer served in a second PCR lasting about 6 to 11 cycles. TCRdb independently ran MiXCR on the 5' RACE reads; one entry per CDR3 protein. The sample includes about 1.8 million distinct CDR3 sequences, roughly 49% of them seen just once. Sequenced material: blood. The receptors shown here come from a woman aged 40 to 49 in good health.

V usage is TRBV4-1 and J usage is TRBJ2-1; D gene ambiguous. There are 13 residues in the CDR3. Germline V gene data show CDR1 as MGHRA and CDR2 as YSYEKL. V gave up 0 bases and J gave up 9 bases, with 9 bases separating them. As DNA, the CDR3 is TGCGCCAGCAGCCAAGATACCGGAACTGAGCAGTTCTTC. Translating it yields CASSQDTGTEQFF.

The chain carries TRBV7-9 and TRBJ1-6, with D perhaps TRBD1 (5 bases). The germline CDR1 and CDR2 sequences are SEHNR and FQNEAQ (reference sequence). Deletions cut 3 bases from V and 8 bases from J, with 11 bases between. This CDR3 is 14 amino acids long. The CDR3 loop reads CASSLSRVDSPLHF. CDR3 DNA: TGTGCCAGCAGCTTGTCCAGGGTCGATTCACCCCTCCACTTT.

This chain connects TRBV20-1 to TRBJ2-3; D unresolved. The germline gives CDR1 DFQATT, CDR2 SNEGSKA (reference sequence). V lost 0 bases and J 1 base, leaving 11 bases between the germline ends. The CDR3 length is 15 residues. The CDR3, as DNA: TGCAGTGCTAGAGACCCCGGATCGGGCACAGATACGCAGTATTTT. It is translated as CSARDPGSGTDTQYF.

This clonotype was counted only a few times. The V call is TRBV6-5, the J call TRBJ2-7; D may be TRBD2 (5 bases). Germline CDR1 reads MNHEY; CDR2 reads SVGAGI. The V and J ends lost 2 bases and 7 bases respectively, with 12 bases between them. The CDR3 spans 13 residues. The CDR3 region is CASSYEFGEEQYF. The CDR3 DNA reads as TGTGCCAGCAGTTACGAATTCGGGGAAGAGCAGTACTTC.

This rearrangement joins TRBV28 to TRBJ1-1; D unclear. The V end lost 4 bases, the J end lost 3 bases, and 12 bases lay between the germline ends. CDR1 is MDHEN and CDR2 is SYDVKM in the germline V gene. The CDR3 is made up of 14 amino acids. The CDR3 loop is CASSSGRADTEAFF. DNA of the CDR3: TGTGCCAGCAGTTCGGGGAGGGCGGACACTGAAGCTTTCTTT.

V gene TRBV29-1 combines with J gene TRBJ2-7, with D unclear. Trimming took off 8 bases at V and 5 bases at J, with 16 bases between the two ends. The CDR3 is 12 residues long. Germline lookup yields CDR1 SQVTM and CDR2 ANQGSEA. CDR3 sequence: CSMTGFEDEQYF. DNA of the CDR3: TGCAGCATGACGGGTTTTGAGGACGAGCAGTACTTC.

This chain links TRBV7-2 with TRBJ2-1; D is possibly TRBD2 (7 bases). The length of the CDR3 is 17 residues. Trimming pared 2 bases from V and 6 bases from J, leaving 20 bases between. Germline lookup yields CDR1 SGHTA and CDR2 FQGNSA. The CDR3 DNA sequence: TGTGCCAGCAGCTTAATGGGGGGCGGGGGAATCCTCAATGAGCAGTTCTTC. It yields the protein CASSLMGGGGILNEQFF.

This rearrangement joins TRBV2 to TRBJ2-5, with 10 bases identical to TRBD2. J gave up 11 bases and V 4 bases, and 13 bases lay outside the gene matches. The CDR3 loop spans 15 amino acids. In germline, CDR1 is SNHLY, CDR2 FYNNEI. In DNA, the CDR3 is TGTGCCAGCAGTGTCAAGCGGGGGGGCGGGAATGAGCAGTACTTC. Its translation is CASSVKRGGGNEQYF.

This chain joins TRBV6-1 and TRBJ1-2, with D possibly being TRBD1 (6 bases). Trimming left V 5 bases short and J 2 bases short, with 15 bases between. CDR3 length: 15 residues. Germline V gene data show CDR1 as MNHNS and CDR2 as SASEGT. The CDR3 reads CASSITGTQNYGYTF. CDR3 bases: TGTGCCAGCAGTATTACCGGGACACAGAACTATGGCTACACCTTC.

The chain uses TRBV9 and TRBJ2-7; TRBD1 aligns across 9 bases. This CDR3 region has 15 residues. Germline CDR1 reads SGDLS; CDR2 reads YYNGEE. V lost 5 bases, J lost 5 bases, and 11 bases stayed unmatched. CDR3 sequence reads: CASRVNRDRVHEQYF. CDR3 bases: TGTGCCAGCAGAGTGAACCGGGACAGGGTTCACGAGCAGTACTTC.

CDR3 DNA sequence: TGCAGTGCACACCGGGACAGGGGGCTCTACGAGCAGTACTTC. Translation gives CSAHRDRGLYEQYF. The chain has TRBV20-1 and TRBJ2-7, with 12 positions matching TRBD1. CDR1 is DFQATT, CDR2 SNEGSKA, per germline (reference sequence). V lost 6 bases, J lost 3 bases, and 6 bases stayed unmatched. This CDR3 comprises 14 residues.

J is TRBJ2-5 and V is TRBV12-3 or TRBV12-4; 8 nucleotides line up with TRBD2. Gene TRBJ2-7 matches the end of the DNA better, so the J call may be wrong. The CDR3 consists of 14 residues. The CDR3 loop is CASSSPRGGNEQYF. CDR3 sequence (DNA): TGTGCCAGCAGCTCCCCCCGGGGGGGCAACGAGCAGTACTTC.

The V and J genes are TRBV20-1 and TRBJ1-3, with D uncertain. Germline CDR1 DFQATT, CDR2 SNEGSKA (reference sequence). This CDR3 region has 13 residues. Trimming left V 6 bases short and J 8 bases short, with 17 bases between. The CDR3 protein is CSALDLIVDTIYF. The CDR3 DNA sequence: TGCAGTGCCCTGGACCTGATTGTTGACACCATATATTTT.

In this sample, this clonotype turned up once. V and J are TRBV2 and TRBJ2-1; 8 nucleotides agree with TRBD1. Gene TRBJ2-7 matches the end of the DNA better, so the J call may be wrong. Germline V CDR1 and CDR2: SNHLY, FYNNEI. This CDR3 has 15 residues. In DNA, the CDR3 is TGTGCCAGCAGCGACCAGGGGGCTAACTACAATGAGCAGTACTTC. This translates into CASSDQGANYNEQYF.

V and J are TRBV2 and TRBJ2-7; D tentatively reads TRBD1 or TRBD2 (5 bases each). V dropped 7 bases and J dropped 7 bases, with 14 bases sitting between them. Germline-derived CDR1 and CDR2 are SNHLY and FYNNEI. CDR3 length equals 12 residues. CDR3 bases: TGTGCCAGCATTGAGGGGCCGGGGGAGCAGTACTTC. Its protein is CASIEGPGEQYF.

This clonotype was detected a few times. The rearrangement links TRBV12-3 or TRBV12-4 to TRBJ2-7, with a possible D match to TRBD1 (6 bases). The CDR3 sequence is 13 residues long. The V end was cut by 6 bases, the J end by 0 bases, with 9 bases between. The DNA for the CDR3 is TGTGCCAGCAGCGGACAGTCCTCCTACGAGCAGTACTTC. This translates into CASSGQSSYEQYF.

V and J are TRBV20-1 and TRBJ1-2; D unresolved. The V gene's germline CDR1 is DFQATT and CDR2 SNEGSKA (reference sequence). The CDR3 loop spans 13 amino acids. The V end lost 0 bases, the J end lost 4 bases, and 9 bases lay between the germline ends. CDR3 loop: CSAREEGGYGYTF. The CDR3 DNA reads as TGCAGTGCTAGAGAGGAGGGAGGCTATGGCTACACCTTC.

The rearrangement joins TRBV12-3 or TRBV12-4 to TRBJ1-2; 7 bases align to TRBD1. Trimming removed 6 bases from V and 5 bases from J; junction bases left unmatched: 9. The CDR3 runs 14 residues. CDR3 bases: TGTGCCAGCAGCCCGGACAGGCCGAAATATGGCTACACCTTC. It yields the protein CASSPDRPKYGYTF.

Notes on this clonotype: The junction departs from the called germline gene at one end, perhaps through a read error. The CDR3 region is CAGSSLSGQGSTFF. The CDR3 coding sequence is TGTGCCGGCAGCTCCCTGTCGGGACAGGGGAGTACGTTCTTC. The chain carries TRBV7-9 and TRBJ2-1; TRBD1 agrees at 10 bases. Germline V gives CDR1 SEHNR, CDR2 FQNEAQ (reference sequence). The length of the CDR3 is 14 residues.

The CDR3: CASSRGTGIGGELFF. The CDR3 nucleotides read TGTGCCAGCAGCCGAGGGACAGGGATCGGCGGGGAGCTGTTTTTT. The gene calls are TRBV14 and TRBJ2-2; 9 nucleotides align to TRBD1. Germline V gene data show CDR1 as SGHDN and CDR2 as FVKESK. The CDR3 consists of 15 residues. J lost 7 bases, V lost 4 bases, and 7 bases had no gene match.

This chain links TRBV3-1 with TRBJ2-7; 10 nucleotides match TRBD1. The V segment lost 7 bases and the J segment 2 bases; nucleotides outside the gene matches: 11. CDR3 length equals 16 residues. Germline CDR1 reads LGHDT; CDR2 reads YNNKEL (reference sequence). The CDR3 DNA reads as TGTGCCAGCAACCCCTTGACCGGGACAGGGGCCTACGAGCAGTACTTC. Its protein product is CASNPLTGTGAYEQYF.

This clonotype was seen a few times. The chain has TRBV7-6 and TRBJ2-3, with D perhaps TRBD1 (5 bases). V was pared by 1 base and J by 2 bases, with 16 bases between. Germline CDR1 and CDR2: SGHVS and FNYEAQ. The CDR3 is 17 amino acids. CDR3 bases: TGTGCCAGCAGCTTAGGGTCAGGGCGGTTTCCCACAGATACGCAGTATTTT. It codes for CASSLGSGRFPTDTQYF.

The CDR3 nucleotides are TGCAGCGTTGGTACAGGGGGCCTTTCCTACGAGCAGTACTTC. It specifies CSVGTGGLSYEQYF. The V call is TRBV29-1, the J call TRBJ2-7, with TRBD1 identical over 9 bases. With 4 bases clipped from V and 1 base from J, the junction kept 5 bases outside the gene matches. The CDR3 has 14 residues. The germline V gene has CDR1 SQVTM and CDR2 ANQGSEA.

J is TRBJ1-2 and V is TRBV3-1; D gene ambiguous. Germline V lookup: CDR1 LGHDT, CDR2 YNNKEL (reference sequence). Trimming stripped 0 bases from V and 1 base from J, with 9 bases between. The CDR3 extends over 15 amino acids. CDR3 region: CASSQEWSINYGYTF. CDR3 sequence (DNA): TGTGCCAGCAGCCAAGAATGGTCCATTAACTATGGCTACACCTTC.

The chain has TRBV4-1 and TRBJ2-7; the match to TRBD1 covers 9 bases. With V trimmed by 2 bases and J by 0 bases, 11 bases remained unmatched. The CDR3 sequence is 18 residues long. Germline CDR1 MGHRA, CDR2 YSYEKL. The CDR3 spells CASSQYAPGTGSSYEQYF. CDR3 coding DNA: TGCGCCAGCAGCCAATACGCTCCCGGGACAGGGAGCTCCTACGAGCAGTACTTC.

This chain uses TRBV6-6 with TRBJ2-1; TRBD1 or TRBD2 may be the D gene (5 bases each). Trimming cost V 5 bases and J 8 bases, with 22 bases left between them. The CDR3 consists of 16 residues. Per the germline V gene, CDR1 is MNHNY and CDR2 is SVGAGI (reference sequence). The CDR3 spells CASSAAGTVIGDEQFF. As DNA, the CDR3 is TGTGCCAGCAGTGCGGCCGGGACCGTAATTGGGGATGAGCAGTTCTTC.